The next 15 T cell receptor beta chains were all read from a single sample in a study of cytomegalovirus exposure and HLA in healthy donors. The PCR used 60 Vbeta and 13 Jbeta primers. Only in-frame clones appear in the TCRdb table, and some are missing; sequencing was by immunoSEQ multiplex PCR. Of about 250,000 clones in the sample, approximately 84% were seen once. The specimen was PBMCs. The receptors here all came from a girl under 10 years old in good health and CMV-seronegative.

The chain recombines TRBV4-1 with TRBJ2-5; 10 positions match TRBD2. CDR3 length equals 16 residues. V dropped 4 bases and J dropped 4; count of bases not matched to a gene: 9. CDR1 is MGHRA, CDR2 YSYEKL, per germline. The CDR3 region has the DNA TGCGCCAGCAGCCTCAGCGGGAGCGGGGGGGGAGAGACCCAGTACTTC. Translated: CASSLSGSGGGETQYF.

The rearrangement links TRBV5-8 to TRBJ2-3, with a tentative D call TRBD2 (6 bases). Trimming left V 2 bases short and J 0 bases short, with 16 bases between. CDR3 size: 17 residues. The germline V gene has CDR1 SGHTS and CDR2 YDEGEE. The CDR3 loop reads CASSFGRGVTSTDTQYF. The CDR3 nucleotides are TGTGCCAGCAGCTTCGGGCGGGGCGTTACTAGCACAGATACGCAGTATTTT.

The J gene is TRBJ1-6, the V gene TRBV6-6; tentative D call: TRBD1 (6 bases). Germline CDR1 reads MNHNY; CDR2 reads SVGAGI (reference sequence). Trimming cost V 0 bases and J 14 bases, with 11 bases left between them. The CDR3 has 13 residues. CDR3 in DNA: TGTGCCAGCAGTTACTCTCCCGAGGGGGCCCTCCACTTT. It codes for CASSYSPEGALHF.

DNA of the CDR3: TGCGCCAGTTGGACCGGGACAGGGTTTACCGAGCAGTACTTC. Its protein product is CASWTGTGFTEQYF. The J gene is TRBJ2-7, the V gene TRBV5-1, with 9 bases fitting TRBD1. Germline V gene sequence: CDR1 SGHRS, CDR2 YFSETQ. The CDR3 extends over 14 amino acids. The trim removed 8 bases at V and 6 bases at J, leaving 12 bases unmatched.

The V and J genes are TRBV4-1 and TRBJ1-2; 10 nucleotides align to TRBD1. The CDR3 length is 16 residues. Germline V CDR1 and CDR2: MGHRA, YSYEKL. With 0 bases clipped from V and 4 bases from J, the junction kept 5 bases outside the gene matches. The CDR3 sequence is CASSQDSGTGAYGYTF. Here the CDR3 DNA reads TGCGCCAGCAGCCAAGATTCCGGGACAGGGGCCTATGGCTACACCTTC.

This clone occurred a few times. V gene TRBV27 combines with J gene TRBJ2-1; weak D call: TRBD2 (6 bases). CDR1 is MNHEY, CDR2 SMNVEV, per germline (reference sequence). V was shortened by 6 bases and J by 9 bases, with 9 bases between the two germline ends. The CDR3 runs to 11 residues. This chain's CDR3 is CASSTGGEQFF. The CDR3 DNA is TGTGCCAGCAGCACCGGGGGTGAGCAGTTCTTC.

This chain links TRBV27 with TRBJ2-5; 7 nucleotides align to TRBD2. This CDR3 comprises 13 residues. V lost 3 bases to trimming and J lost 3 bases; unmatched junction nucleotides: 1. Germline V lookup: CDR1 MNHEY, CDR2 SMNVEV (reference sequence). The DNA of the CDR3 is TGTGCCAGCAGTTTCGCGGGGGAAGAGACCCAGTACTTC. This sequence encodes CASSFAGEETQYF.

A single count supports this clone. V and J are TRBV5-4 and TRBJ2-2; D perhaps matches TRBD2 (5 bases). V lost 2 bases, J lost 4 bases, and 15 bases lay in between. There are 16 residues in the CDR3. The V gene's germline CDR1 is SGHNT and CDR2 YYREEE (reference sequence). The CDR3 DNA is TGTGCCAGCAGCTTTACTGAATCGGGGAGCACCGGGGAGCTGTTTTTT. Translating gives CASSFTESGSTGELFF.

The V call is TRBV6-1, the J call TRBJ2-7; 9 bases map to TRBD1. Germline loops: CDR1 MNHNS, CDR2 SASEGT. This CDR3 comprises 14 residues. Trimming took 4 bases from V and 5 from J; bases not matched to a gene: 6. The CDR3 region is CASSADRGRDEQYF. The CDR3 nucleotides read TGTGCCAGCAGTGCGGACAGGGGCAGGGACGAGCAGTACTTC.

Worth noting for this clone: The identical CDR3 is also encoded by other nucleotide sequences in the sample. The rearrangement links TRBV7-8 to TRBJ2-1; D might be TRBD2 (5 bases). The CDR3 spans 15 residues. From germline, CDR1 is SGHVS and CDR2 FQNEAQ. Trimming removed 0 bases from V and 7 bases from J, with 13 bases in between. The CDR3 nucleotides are TGTGCCAGCAGCTTAGCTAGGGCCGGGGTGAATGAGCAGTTCTTC. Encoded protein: CASSLARAGVNEQFF. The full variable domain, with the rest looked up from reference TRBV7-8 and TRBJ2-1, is GAGVSQSPRYKVAKRGQDVALRCDPISGHVSLFWYQQALGQGPEFLTYFQNEAQLDKSGLPSDRFFAERPEGSVSTLKIQRTQQEDSAVYLCASSLARAGVNEQFFGPGTRLTVL.

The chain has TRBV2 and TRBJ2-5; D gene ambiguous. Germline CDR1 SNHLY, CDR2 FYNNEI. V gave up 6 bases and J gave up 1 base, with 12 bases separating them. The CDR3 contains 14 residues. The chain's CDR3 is CASRVLAVQETQYF. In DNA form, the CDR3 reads TGTGCCAGCAGGGTATTGGCGGTCCAAGAGACCCAGTACTTC.

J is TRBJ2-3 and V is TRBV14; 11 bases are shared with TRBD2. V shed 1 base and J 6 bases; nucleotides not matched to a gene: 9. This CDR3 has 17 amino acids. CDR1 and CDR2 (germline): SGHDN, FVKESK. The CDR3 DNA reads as TGTGCCAGCAGCCAAGGGGGAAAACTAGCGGGAGTCGATACGCAGTATTTT. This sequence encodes CASSQGGKLAGVDTQYF.

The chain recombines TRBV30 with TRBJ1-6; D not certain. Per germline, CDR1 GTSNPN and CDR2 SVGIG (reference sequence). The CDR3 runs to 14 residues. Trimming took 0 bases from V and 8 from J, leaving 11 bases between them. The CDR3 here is CAWSVTANHSPLHF. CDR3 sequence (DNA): TGTGCCTGGAGTGTAACAGCTAACCATTCACCCCTCCACTTT.

The DNA of the CDR3 is TGTGCCAGCAGCTCAGCGGGTAATCTATACTACAATGAGCAGTTCTTC. This encodes CASSSAGNLYYNEQFF. This sequence joins TRBV5-4 and TRBJ2-1; tentatively, D is TRBD2 (6 bases). Germline assignment: CDR1 SGHNT and CDR2 YYREEE (reference sequence). The CDR3 extends over 16 amino acids. Trimming left V 3 bases short and J 3 bases short, with 16 bases between.

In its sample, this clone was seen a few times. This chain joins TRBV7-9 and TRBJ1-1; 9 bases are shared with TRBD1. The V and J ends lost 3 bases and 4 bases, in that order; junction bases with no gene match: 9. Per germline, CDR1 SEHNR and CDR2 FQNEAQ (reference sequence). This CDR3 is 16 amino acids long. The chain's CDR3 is CASSFTTGTGTTEAFF. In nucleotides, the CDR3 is TGTGCCAGCAGCTTTACTACCGGGACAGGGACCACTGAAGCTTTCTTT.